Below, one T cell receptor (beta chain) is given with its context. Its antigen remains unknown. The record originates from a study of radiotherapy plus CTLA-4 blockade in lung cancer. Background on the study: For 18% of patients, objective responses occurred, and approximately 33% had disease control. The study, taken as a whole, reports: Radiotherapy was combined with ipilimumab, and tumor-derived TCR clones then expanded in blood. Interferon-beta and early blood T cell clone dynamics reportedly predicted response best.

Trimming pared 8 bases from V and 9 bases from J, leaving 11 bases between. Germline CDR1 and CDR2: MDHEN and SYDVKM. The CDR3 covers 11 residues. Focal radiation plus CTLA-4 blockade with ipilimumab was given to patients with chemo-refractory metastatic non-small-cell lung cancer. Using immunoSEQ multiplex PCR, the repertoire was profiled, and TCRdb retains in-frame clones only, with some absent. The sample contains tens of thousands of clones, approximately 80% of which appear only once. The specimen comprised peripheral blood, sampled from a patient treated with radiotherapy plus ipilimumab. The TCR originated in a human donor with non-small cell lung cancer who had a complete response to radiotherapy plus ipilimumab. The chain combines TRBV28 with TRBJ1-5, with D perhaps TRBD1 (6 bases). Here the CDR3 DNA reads TGTGCCAGCGCAGGGGAGACGCCCCAGCATTTT. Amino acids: CASAGETPQHF.